A selection of T cell receptor beta chains follows, all from one sample in a study of T cells in localized non-small cell lung cancer. Assay: immunoSEQ multiplex PCR; the TCRdb copy retains only in-frame clones and omits some. Among some 34,000 clones listed, around three quarters were seen once. The sample consisted of peripheral blood, taken before any cancer treatment. Receptors originate from a male donor aged 60 or over with stage III squamous cell lung carcinoma. CDR3s include the opening cysteine and the closing phenylalanine or tryptophan. Each record gives: V gene, D gene, clone size, J gene, CDR3 DNA, CDR3 protein. The D gene is left open where the match is weak. Not every row has a clone size; where given, it reads once, few, many or a size class.

TRBV21-1,-,medium-sized,TRBJ2-7,TGTGCCAGCAGCAGGAACTCGGCCTACGAGCAGTACTTC,CASSRNSAYEQYF
TRBV4-1,-,-,TRBJ2-5,TGCGCCAGCAGCCAACCGGGACGTAGGCCGGAGACCCAGTACTTC,CASSQPGRRPETQYF
TRBV7-3,TRBD1,-,TRBJ2-2,TGTGCCAGCAGCCCAAGACCGGGACAGATCACCGGGGAGCTGTTTTTT,CASSPRPGQITGELFF
TRBV6-5,-,-,TRBJ2-2,TGTGTTACGGGGGTTGGCACCGGGGAGCTGTTTTTT,CVTGVGTGELFF
TRBV19,TRBD1,once,TRBJ1-1,TGTGCCAGTAGTATAACAGGGGTCGGCACTGAAGCTTTCTTT,CASSITGVGTEAFF
TRBV7-9,-,-,TRBJ1-2,TGTGCCAGCAGCTTAGGAGGTGTCTATGGCTACACCTTC,CASSLGGVYGYTF
TRBV6-5,-,-,TRBJ2-2,TGTGCCAGCAGTTACGGTCGGGCCGGGGAGCTGTTTTTT,CASSYGRAGELFF
TRBV30,-,few,TRBJ2-7,TGTGCCTGGAGTGTGGCGACCCTCGCCGAGCAGTACTTC,CAWSVATLAEQYF
TRBV11-2,-,-,TRBJ2-6,TGTGCCAGCAGCTTTAAGGCCTCTGGGGCCAACGTCCTGACTTTC,CASSFKASGANVLTF
TRBV5-8,TRBD2,-,TRBJ2-5,TGTGCCAGCAGCTTTCCTAGCGGAGAGACCCAGTACTTC,CASSFPSGETQYF
TRBV27,-,-,TRBJ1-1,TGTGCCAGCAGCCAGGGCACTGAAGCTTTCTTT,CASSQGTEAFF
TRBV19,TRBD2,-,TRBJ2-1,TGTGCCAGTAGTACAAGATACGCGGGGGGGAATGAGCAGTTCTTC,CASSTRYAGGNEQFF
TRBV5-6,-,once,TRBJ1-3,TGTGCCAGCAGCTTGGGGAACTCTGGAAACACCATATATTTT,CASSLGNSGNTIYF
TRBV11-2,TRBD1,-,TRBJ2-1,TGTGCCAGCAGCTTAACCGCTAGGCGAGGGGGCACAATGGAGCAGTTCTTC,CASSLTARRGGTMEQFF
TRBV7-9,-,once,TRBJ2-2,TGTGCCAGCAGCTCCCGCCGGGTTGGCACCGGGGAGCTGTTTTTT,CASSSRRVGTGELFF
TRBV19,-,-,TRBJ2-2,TGTGCCAGTTCGGACATACCTGACGGGGAGCTGTTTTTT,CASSDIPDGELFF
TRBV10-3,-,-,TRBJ1-6,TGTGCCATCAGTCGGACAGCGAGTGATAATTCACCCCTCCACTTT,CAISRTASDNSPLHF
TRBV10-3,TRBD2,-,TRBJ2-5,TGTGCCATCAGTGAGGGGACTAGCGGGGGACAAGGGGCCCAGTACTTC,CAISEGTSGGQGAQYF
TRBV5-1,-,-,TRBJ2-3,TGCGCCAGCAGCGTGTTTTTAACAGGAGATACGCAGTATTTT,CASSVFLTGDTQYF
TRBV6-6,-,-,TRBJ2-3,TGTGCCAGCAGCAACAGAGCCATTAGCACAGATACGCAGTATTTT,CASSNRAISTDTQYF
TRBV7-9,TRBD1,few,TRBJ2-5,TGTGCCAGCAGCCTGACAGGGGAAGAGACCCAGTACTTC,CASSLTGEETQYF
TRBV7-2,TRBD2,-,TRBJ2-3,TGTGCCAGCAGCAGAAATAGCGGGGGGGCAGGGGATACGCAGTATTTT,CASSRNSGGAGDTQYF